The 4 T cell receptor beta chains below come from one sample, sequenced in a study of blood T cell repertoires in COVID-19. The data were produced by immunoSEQ multiplex PCR, yet TCRdb's version contains in-frame clones alone and is incomplete. The sample includes around 170,000 clones, about 87% of them seen just once. The sequenced material came from peripheral blood. The origin of the receptors is a man aged 55 to 70 with acute or convalescent COVID-19.

V usage is TRBV4-2 and J usage is TRBJ1-3; 7 nucleotides match TRBD1. Per germline, CDR1 LGHNA and CDR2 YNFKEQ. The length of the CDR3 is 17 residues. V lost 0 bases and J lost 1; bases outside the gene matches: 6. The CDR3 nucleotides read TGTGCCAGCAGCCAAGAAGCAATCAGGGGGTCTGGAAACACCATATATTTT. This encodes CASSQEAIRGSGNTIYF.

The chain uses TRBV28 and TRBJ2-5; D might be TRBD1 (6 bases). This CDR3 has 15 amino acids. Trimming shortened V by 5 bases and J by 4 bases, and 17 bases separated the two germline ends. Germline values: CDR1 MDHEN, CDR2 SYDVKM. CDR3 DNA sequence: TGTGCCAGCAGTCCTACAGGGTGGAGGCGAGAGACCCAGTACTTC. This encodes CASSPTGWRRETQYF.

The genes are TRBV6-5 and TRBJ1-1; possibly TRBD1 for D (6 bases). The CDR3 is 15 amino acids. Per the germline V gene, CDR1 is MNHEY and CDR2 is SVGAGI. The ends were cut back, 5 bases at V and 1 base at J, with 14 bases in the middle. The CDR3 loop reads CASSSGGPRNTEAFF. For the CDR3, the DNA is TGTGCCAGCAGTAGCGGGGGGCCGAGGAACACTGAAGCTTTCTTT.

V gene TRBV4-2 combines with J gene TRBJ2-4, with D perhaps TRBD1 (5 bases). Trimming stripped 0 bases from V and 4 bases from J, with 10 bases between. The germline V gene has CDR1 LGHNA and CDR2 YNFKEQ. The CDR3 runs 15 residues. The CDR3 loop is CASSQDGTGKNIQYF. The CDR3 bases are TGTGCCAGCAGCCAAGATGGAACAGGAAAAAACATTCAGTACTTC.